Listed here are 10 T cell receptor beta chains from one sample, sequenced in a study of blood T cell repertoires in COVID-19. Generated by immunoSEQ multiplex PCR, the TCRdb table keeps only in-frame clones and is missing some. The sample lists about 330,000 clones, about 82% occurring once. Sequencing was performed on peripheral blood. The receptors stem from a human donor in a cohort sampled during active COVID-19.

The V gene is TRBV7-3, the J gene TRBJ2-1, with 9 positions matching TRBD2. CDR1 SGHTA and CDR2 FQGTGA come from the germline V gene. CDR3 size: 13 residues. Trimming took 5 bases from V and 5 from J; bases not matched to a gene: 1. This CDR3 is CASSPSGDNEQFF. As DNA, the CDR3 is TGTGCCAGCAGCCCTAGCGGGGACAATGAGCAGTTCTTC. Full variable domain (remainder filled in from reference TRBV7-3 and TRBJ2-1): GAGVSQTPSNKVTEKGKYVELRCDPISGHTALYWYRQSLGQGPEFLIYFQGTGAADDSGLPNDRFFAVRPEGSVSTLKIQRTERGDSAVYLCASSPSGDNEQFFGPGTRLTVL.

CDR3 sequence: CASSSTGDSNQPQHF. CDR3 nucleotide sequence: TGCGCCAGCAGCTCTACAGGGGATAGCAATCAGCCCCAGCATTTT. The V and J genes are TRBV5-1 and TRBJ1-5; 7 positions match TRBD1. The CDR3 consists of 15 residues. Germline-derived CDR1 and CDR2 are SGHRS and YFSETQ. The V segment lost 3 bases and the J segment 0 bases; nucleotides outside the gene matches: 3.

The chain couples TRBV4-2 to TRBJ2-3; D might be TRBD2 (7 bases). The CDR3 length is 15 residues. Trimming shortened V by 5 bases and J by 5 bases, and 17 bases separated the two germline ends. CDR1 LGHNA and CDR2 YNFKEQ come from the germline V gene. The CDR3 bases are TGTGCCAGCAGCACGGGGGGCCTGGAACTAGATACGCAGTATTTT. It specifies CASSTGGLELDTQYF.

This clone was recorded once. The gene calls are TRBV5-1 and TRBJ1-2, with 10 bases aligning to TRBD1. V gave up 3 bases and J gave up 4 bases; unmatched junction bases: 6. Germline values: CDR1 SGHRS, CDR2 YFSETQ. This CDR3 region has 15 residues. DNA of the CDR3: TGCGCCAGCAGCTCCGGGACAGGGGCGGCCTATGGCTACACCTTC. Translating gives CASSSGTGAAYGYTF.

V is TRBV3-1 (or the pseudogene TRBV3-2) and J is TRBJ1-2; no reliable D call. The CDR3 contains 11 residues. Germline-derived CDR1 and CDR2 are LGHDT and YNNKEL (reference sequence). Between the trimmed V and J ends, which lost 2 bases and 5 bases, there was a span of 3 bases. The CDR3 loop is CASSQHYGYTF. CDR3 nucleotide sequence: TGTGCCAGCAGCCAACATTATGGCTACACCTTC.

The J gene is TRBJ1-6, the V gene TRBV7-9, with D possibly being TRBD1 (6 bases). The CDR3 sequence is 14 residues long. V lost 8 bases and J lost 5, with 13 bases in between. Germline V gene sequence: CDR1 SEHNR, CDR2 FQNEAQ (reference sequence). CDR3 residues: CASGPGHNNSPLHF. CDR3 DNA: TGTGCCAGCGGACCGGGACACAATAATTCACCCCTCCACTTT.

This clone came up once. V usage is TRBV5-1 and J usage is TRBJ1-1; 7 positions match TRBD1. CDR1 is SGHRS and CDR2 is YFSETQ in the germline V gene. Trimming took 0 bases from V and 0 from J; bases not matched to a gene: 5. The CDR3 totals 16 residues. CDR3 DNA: TGCGCCAGCAGCTTGGACAGGGGAGATGTGAACACTGAAGCTTTCTTT. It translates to CASSLDRGDVNTEAFF.

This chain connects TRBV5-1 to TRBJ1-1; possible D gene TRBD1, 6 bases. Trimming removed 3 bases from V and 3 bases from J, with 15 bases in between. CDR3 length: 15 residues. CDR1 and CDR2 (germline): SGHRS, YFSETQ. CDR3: CASSSTGLGYTEAFF. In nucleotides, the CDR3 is TGCGCCAGCAGCTCGACAGGTCTGGGGTACACTGAAGCTTTCTTT.

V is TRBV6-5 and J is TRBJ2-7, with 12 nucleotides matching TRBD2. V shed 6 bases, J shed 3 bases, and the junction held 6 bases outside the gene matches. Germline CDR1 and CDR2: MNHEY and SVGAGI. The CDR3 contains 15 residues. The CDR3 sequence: CASRPRTSGVYEQYF. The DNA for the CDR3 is TGTGCCAGCAGACCCCGGACTAGCGGGGTCTACGAGCAGTACTTC.

The CDR3 DNA sequence: TGTGCCAGCAGCTTACAACAGAACACTGAAGCTTTCTTT. The encoded protein is CASSLQQNTEAFF. The rearrangement uses TRBV7-3 and TRBJ1-1, with unresolved D. The CDR3 has 13 amino acids. Between the trimmed V and J ends, which lost 2 bases and 1 base, there was a span of 5 bases. Germline V gene data show CDR1 as SGHTA and CDR2 as FQGTGA.